This TCR beta chain was identified in a study of a mutant IDH1 vaccine in newly diagnosed glioma. The CDR3 extends over 22 amino acids. In germline, CDR1 is SGHVS, CDR2 FNYEAQ. V lost 5 bases, J lost 3 bases, and 36 bases lay in between. The time point denotes: baseline, week 1 (first vaccination visit). This sample's treatment: pre-vaccination baseline after standard-of-care therapy. The repertoire was sequenced with immunoSEQ multiplex PCR; TCRdb's copy has only in-frame clones and lacks some. Altogether nearly 50,000 clones are present, just over 85% being singletons, with the ten largest covering over 2%.

This specimen was PBMCs, taken from a glioma patient treated with radiotherapy, temozolomide or both. The V gene is TRBV7-6, the J gene TRBJ2-3; D may be TRBD2 (7 bases). The receptor comes from a man between 40 and 49 years old with glioma. The chain's CDR3 is CASSQRPYQASGARELTDTQYF. CDR3 nucleotides: TGTGCCAGCAGCCAGAGACCGTATCAAGCTTCGGGGGCGCGGGAGTTGACAGATACGCAGTATTTT.